This TCR beta chain originates from a study of early T cells in non-severe SARS-CoV-2 infection. In the study overall: Sequenced bulk RNA came from whole blood that was unsorted, and chains were unpaired.

Unmatched junction bases numbered 5, after V lost 7 bases and J lost 7 bases. This CDR3 contains 13 residues. Each CDR3 protein is one row after TCRdb ran MiXCR on the 5' RACE reads. The sample contains about 61,000 distinct CDR3 sequences, under 14% of which appear only once. The origin of this receptor is an adult who was a healthcare worker with PCR-confirmed SARS-CoV-2 infection or an uninfected control (not recorded which). The chain employs TRBV12-3 or TRBV12-4 and TRBJ1-1; 11 bases fit TRBD1. Sequences were obtained from whole blood. The CDR3 loop is CASIPGQGVEAFF. CDR3 bases: TGTGCCAGCATCCCGGGACAGGGGGTTGAAGCTTTCTTT.